This T cell receptor beta chain comes out of a study of cytomegalovirus exposure and HLA in healthy donors. The PCR made use of 60 Vbeta and 13 Jbeta primers. Assay: immunoSEQ multiplex PCR; the TCRdb copy retains only in-frame clones and omits some. The sample includes fewer than 200,000 clones, about 75% of them seen just once. Findings of the study overall: A later analysis linked some 17,000 TCR beta sequences to HLA alleles at 0.05 false discovery rate. Specificity for CMV antigens was confirmed in vitro for a few of the CMV-associated chains. Presence/absence analyses assumed roughly uniform sequencing depth across donors. The study reported that TCR beta sequences accurately predicted HLA-A and HLA-B alleles in most subjects.

As for this clone: The antigen is not known.

V lost 0 bases and J lost 8, with 14 bases in between. CDR1 LGHNA and CDR2 YSLEER come from the germline V gene. The CDR3 consists of 16 residues. V usage is TRBV4-3 and J usage is TRBJ1-6, with a tentative D call TRBD1 (5 bases). This sequence originates from a male donor in good health and CMV-seropositive. Sequencing was done on a sample of PBMCs. The DNA for the CDR3 is TGCGCCAGCAGCCAAGAATGGGGCGGGAGCGATTCACCCCTCCACTTT. Amino acids: CASSQEWGGSDSPLHF.